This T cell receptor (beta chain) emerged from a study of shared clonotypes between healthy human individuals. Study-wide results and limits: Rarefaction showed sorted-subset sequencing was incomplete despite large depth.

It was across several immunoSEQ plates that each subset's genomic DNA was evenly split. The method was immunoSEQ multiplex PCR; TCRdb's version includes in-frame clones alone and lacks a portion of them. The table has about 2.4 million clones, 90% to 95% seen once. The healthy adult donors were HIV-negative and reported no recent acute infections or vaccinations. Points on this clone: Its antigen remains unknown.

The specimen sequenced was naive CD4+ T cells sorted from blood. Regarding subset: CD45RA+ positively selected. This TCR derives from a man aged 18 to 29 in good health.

DNA of the CDR3: TGTGCCAGCAGTGGGGGGGGACGGCTGAACACTGAAGCTTTCTTT. Its protein product is CASSGGGRLNTEAFF. The chain has TRBV2 and TRBJ1-1; tentative D call: TRBD1 (5 bases). Germline values: CDR1 SNHLY, CDR2 FYNNEI. The CDR3 is 15 residues long. Trimming left V 4 bases short and J 0 bases short, with 12 bases between.